This TCR beta chain was captured by sequencing in a study of beta chain features in type 1 diabetes. With regard to this clone: Its cognate antigen is unknown. This specimen includes other DNA sequences encoding the same CDR3.

Notes on the study in general: Shorter templates might be favored by PCR, equally in patients and controls.

The germline gives CDR1 SGHRS, CDR2 YFSETQ. Trimming cost V 0 bases and J 0 bases, with 8 bases left between them. The CDR3 loop spans 15 amino acids. Every isolated RNA sample was fully reverse transcribed, so sequencing captured expressed TCRB transcripts. The protocol was immunoSEQ multiplex PCR, while the TCRdb copy is restricted to in-frame clones and leaves out a portion. The table has hundreds of thousands of clones, about 30% seen once. The TCR originated in a man between 18 and 35 years old in good health. The rearrangement joins TRBV5-1 to TRBJ2-3; TRBD1 might be the D (5 bases). The source material was naive CD4+ T cells from blood. CDR3 nucleotides: TGCGCCAGCAGCTTGGAGGGGATTAGCACAGATACGCAGTATTTT. Protein sequence: CASSLEGISTDTQYF.